This TCR beta chain was documented in a study of blood T cells in healthy people across ages. Through a sample-barcoded 5' primer and a J-beta primer mix, a second PCR was run for roughly 7 to 12 cycles. The yield of each sample was at least 2.5 million CDR3-containing paired-end reads. Via MiXCR, TCRdb re-called the 5' RACE reads, giving one row per CDR3 protein. The table records about 1.5 million distinct CDR3 sequences, approximately 43% of them present only once. This CDR3 region has 15 residues. With 4 bases removed from V and 3 bases from J, the gap between germline ends came to 12 bases. Germline V gene lookup returns CDR1 LGHNA and CDR2 YSLEER. Study outcomes and limitations: Per million T cells, TCR beta diversity dropped about linearly as age rose. Naive CD4+ cells and diversity were both higher in long-lived donors than in aged donors.

In regard to this clonotype: Antigen unknown.

They isolated at least 6 million PBMCs from each sample. This TCR derives from a young woman in good health. Specimen: blood. The genes are TRBV4-3 and TRBJ1-4; perhaps TRBD1 as D (6 bases). The CDR3 nucleotides are TGCGCCAGCAGCCCCAGGGGCCAGCCTAATGAAAAACTGTTTTTT. This translates into CASSPRGQPNEKLFF.